This paragraph reports one TCR beta chain. Its antigen is still unknown. CDR1 is LNHDA and CDR2 is SQIVND in the germline V gene (reference sequence). CDR3 length equals 16 residues. V was trimmed by 6 bases and J by 5 bases, leaving 20 bases between them. The data stem from a study of blood T cells in healthy people across ages. The study, taken as a whole, reports: Significant beta diversity loss was already apparent by age roughly 43, declining roughly linearly. Using unsorted PBMCs precluded a conclusive naive versus antigen-experienced comparison. Long-lived donors had more naive CD4+ cells and higher diversity than aged donors.

Primed by a sample-barcoded 5' primer and a J-beta primer mix, a second PCR proceeded for about 6 to 12 cycles. Each TCR beta cDNA got a 12-nucleotide random molecular identifier. TCRdb used MiXCR to reprocess the 5' RACE reads, holding one entry per CDR3 protein. The sample includes hundreds of thousands of distinct CDR3 sequences, 55% to 70% of them seen just once. The chain links TRBV19 to TRBJ1-5, with D maybe TRBD1 (5 bases). The sequence derives from a man between 25 and 39 years old in good health. Specimen: blood. CDR3 in amino acids: CASSPAPGTGDQPQHF. CDR3 DNA sequence: TGTGCCAGTAGCCCCGCGCCCGGGACGGGAGATCAGCCCCAGCATTTT.